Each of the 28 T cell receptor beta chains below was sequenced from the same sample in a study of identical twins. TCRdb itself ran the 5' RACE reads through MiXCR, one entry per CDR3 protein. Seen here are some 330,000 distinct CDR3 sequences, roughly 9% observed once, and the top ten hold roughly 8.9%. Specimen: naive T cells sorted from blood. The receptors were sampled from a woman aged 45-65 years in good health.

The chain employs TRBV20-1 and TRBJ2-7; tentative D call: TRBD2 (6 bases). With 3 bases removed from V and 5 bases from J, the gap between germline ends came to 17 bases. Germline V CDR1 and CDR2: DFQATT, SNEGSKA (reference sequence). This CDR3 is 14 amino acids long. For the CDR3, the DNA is TGCAGTGCTAGTCCCGGGGGAGATCCCCACGAGCAGTACTTC. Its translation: CSASPGGDPHEQYF.

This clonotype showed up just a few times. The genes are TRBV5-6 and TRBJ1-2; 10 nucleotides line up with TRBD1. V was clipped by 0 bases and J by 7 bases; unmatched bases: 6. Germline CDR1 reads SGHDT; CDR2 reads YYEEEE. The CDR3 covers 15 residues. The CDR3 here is CASSLGQGAQSGYTF. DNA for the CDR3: TGTGCCAGCAGCTTGGGACAGGGGGCGCAATCTGGCTACACCTTC.

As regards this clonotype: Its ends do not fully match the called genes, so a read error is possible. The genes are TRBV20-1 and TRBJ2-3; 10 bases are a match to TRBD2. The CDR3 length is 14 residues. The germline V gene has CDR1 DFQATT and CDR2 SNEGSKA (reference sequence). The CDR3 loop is CSAWSGRDTDTQYF. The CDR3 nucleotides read TGCAGTGCCTGGAGCGGGAGGGATACAGATACACAGTATTTT.

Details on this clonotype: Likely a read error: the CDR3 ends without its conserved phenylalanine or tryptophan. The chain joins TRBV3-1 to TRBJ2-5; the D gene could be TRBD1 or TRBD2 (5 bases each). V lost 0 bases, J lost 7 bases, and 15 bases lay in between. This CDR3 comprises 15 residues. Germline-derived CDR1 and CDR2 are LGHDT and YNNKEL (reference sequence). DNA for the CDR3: TGTGCCAGCAGCCAAGATGGGACCCGGCGGGCGACCCAGTACCTC. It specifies CASSQDGTRRATQYL.

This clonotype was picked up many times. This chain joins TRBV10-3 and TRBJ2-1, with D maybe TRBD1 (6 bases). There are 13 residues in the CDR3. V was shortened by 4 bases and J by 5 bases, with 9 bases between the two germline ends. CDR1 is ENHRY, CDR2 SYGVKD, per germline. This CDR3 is CAISGQVNNEQFF. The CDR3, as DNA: TGTGCCATCAGTGGACAGGTAAACAATGAGCAGTTCTTC.

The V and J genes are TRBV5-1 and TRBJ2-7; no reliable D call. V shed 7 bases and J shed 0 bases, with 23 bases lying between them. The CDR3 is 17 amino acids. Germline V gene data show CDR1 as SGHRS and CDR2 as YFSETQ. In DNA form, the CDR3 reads TGCGCCAGCCAGTTAAGCCTTGGATCAGGTGACTCCTACGAGCAGTACTTC. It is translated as CASQLSLGSGDSYEQYF.

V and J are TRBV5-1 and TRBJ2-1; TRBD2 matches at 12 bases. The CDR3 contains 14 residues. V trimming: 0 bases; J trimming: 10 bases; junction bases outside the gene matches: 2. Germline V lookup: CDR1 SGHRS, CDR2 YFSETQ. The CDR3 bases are TGCGCCAGCAGCTTGGACGGACTAGCGGGAGAGCAGTTCTTC. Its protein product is CASSLDGLAGEQFF.

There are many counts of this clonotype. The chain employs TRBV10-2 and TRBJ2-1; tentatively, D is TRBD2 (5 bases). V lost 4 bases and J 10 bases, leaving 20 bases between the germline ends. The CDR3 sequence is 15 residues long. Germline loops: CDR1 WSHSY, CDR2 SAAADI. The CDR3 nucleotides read TGCGCCAGCAGTGGGTTGGACTGGGAGAAAGGAGAGCAGTTCTTC. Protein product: CASSGLDWEKGEQFF.

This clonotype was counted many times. CDR3 sequence: CASSSFRLAGVDTQYF. The DNA for the CDR3 is TGTGCCAGCTCCTCCTTCCGGCTAGCGGGAGTAGATACGCAGTATTTT. J is TRBJ2-3 and V is TRBV7-2, with 10 bases identical to TRBD2. CDR3 size: 16 residues. Trimming cost V 8 bases and J 5 bases; bases outside gene matches: 13. The germline CDR1 and CDR2 sequences are SGHTA and FQGNSA.

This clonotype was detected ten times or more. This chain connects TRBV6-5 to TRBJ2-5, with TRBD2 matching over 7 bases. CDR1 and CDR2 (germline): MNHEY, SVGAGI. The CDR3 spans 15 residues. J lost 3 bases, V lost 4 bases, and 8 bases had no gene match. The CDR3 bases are TGTGCCAGCAGTTGGACTAGTTCTTTCAAAGAGACCCAGTACTTC. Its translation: CASSWTSSFKETQYF.

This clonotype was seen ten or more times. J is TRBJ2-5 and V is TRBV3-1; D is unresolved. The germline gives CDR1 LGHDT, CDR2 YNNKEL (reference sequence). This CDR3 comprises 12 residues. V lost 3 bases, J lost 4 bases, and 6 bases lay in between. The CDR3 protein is CASSHQIETQYF. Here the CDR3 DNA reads TGTGCCAGCAGCCACCAGATAGAGACCCAGTACTTC.

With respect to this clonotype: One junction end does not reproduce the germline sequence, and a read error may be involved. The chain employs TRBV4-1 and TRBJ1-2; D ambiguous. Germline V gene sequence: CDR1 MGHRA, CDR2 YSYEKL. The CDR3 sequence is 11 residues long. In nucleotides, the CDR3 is TGCGCCAGCAGTCAAGTTGGCCTCAGGCGCTTC. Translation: CASSQVGLRRF.

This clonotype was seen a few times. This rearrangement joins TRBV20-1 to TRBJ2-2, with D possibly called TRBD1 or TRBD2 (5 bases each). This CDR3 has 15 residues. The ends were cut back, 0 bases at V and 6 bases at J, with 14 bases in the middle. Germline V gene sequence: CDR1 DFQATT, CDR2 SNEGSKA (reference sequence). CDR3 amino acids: CSARDHRRSPGELFF. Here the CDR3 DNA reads TGCAGTGCTAGAGATCACAGGAGGTCGCCCGGGGAGCTGTTTTTT.

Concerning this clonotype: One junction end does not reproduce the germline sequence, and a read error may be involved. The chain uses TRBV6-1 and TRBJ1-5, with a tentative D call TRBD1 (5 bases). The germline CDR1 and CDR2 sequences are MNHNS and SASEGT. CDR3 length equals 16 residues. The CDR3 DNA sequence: TGTGCCAGCGGTGACCCAATGGGGCATAGCAATCAGCCCCAGCATTTT. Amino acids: CASGDPMGHSNQPQHF.

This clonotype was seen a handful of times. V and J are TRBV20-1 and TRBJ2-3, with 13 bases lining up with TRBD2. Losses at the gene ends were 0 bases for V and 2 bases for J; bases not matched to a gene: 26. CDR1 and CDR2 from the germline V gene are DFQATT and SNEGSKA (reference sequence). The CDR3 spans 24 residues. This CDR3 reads CSARDQGLAGAPQIPVSSTDTQYF. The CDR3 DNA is TGCAGTGCTAGAGATCAAGGACTAGCGGGGGCTCCTCAGATCCCCGTGTCGTCCACAGATACGCAGTATTTT.

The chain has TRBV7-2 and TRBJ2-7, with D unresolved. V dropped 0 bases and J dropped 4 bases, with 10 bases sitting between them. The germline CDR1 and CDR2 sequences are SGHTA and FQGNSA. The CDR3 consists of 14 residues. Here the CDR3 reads CASSLAGSVYEQYF. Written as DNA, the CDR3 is TGTGCCAGCAGCTTAGCAGGTTCCGTTTACGAGCAGTACTTC.

The CDR3 reads CASSTTGGETQYF. CDR3 nucleotide sequence: TGTGCCAGCAGCACGACAGGGGGAGAGACCCAGTACTTC. This chain uses TRBV3-1 with TRBJ2-5, with 9 bases identical to TRBD1. Per germline, CDR1 LGHDT and CDR2 YNNKEL (reference sequence). The V and J ends lost 5 bases and 4 bases, in that order; junction bases with no gene match: 2. The CDR3 is 13 residues long.

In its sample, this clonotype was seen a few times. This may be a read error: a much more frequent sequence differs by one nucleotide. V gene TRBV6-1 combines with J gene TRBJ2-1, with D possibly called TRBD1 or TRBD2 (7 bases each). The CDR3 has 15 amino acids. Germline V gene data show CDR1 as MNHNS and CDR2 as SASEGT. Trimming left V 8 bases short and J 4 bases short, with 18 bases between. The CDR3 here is CASCPGGGKYNEQFF. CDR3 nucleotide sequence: TGTGCCAGCTGCCCAGGGGGGGGCAAGTACAATGAGCAGTTCTTC.

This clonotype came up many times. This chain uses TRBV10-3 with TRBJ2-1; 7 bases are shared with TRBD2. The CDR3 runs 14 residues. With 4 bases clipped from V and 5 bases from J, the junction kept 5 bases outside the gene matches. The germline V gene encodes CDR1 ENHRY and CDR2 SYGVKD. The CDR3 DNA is TGTGCCATCAGTGGGTCGGGAGGAAACAATGAGCAGTTCTTC. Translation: CAISGSGGNNEQFF.

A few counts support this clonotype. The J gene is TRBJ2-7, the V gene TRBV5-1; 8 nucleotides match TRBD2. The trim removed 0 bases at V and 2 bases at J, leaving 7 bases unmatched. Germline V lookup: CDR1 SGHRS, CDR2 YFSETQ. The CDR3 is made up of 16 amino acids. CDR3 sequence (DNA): TGCGCCAGCAGCTTGGCCATCCGGGAGGGTACCTACGAGCAGTACTTC. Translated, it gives CASSLAIREGTYEQYF.

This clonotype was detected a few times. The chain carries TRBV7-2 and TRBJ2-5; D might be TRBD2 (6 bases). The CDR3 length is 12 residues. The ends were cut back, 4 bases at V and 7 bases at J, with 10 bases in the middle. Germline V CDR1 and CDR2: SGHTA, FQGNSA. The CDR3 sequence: CASSSDGRTQYF. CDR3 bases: TGTGCCAGCAGCTCCGACGGGAGGACCCAGTACTTC.

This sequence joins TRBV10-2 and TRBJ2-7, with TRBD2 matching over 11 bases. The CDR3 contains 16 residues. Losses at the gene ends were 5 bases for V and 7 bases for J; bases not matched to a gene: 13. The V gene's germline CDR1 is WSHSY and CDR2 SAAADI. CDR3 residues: CASSPLILAGVGEQYF. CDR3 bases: TGCGCCAGCAGTCCTTTGATACTAGCGGGAGTAGGGGAGCAGTACTTC.

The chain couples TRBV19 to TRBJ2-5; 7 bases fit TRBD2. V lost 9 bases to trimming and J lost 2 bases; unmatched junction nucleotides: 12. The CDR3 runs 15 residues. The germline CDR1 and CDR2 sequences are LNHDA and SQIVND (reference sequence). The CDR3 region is CASLRASGAQETQYF. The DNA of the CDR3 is TGTGCCAGCCTTAGGGCTAGCGGAGCTCAAGAGACCCAGTACTTC.

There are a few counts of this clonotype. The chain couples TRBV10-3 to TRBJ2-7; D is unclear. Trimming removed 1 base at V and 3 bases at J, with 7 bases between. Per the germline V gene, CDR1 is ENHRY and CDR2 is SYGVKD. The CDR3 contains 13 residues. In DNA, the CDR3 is TGTGCCATCAGTGAGTTCGGCGACTACGAGCAGTACTTC. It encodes CAISEFGDYEQYF.

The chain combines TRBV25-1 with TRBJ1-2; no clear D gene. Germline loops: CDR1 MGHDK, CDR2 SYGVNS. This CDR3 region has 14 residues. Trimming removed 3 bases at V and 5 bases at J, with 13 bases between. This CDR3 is CASSDPQNPYGYTF. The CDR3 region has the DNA TGTGCCAGCAGTGACCCTCAGAACCCTTATGGCTACACCTTC.

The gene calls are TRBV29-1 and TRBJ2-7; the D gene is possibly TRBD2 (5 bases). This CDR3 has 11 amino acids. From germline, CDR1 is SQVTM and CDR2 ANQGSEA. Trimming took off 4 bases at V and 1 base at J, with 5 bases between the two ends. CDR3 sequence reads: CSVAGSYEQYF. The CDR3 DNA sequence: TGCAGCGTTGCGGGATCCTACGAGCAGTACTTC.

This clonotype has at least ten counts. This CDR3 is CASSQGLAADTQYF. The CDR3 DNA sequence: TGTGCCAGCAGCCAAGGACTAGCGGCAGATACGCAGTATTTT. The chain links TRBV7-9 to TRBJ2-3; 10 nucleotides agree with TRBD2. Germline-derived CDR1 and CDR2 are SEHNR and FQNEAQ (reference sequence). The ends lost 5 bases at V and 4 bases at J; junction bases unmatched: 3. The CDR3 consists of 14 residues.

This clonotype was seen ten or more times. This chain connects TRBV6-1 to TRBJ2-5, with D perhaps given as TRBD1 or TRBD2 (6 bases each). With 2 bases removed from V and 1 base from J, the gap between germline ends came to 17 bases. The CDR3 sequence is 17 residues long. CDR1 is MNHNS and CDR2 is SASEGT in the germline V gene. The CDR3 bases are TGTGCCAGCAGTGAACCTCGTCGAGGGGGGACCCAAGAGACCCAGTACTTC. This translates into CASSEPRRGGTQETQYF.